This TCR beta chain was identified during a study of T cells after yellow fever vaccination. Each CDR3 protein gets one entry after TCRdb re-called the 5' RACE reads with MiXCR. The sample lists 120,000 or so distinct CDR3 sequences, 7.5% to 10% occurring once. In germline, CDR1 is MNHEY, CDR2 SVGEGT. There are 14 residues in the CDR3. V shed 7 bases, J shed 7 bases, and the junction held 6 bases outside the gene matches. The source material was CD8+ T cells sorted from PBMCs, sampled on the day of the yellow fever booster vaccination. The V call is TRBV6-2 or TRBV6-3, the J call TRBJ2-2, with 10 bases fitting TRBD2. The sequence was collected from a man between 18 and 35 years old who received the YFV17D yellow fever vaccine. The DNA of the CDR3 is TGTGCCAGCACCGTAGCGGGGGGTATCGGGGAGCTGTTTTTT. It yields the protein CASTVAGGIGELFF.